This TCR beta chain was captured in a study of T cell repertoires in cytomegalovirus infection. MiXCR, applied by TCRdb to the reads, yields one record per CDR3 protein. Of around 710,000 distinct CDR3 sequences detected, about 29% appear once; the ten largest clones hold around 13%. The table lists this clonotype with many counts. Its specificity is unknown. With 6 bases removed from V and 4 bases from J, the gap between germline ends came to 12 bases. There are 13 residues in the CDR3. Germline lookup yields CDR1 LNHDA and CDR2 SQIVND (reference sequence). This chain links TRBV19 with TRBJ1-2, with a possible D match to TRBD1 (6 bases). The TCR sequence derives from a human donor in good health (CMV status not recorded). Some clones in this sample may be carry-over from other donors' samples. The source was cultured CD8+ T cells from PBMCs, collected from culture after CMV antigen stimulation. CDR3 in DNA: TGTGCCAGTAGCTACAGGGTGGGCTATGGCTACACCTTC. It codes for CASSYRVGYGYTF.